The rows below give T cell receptor beta chains drawn from one sample of a study of T-cell memory formation after mild COVID-19. MiXCR, run by TCRdb on the 5' RACE reads, gives a single entry per CDR3 protein. The sample yields hundreds of thousands of distinct CDR3 sequences, just under 20% seen once. Input material: PBMCs or a T cell subset sorted from them (not recorded which). These receptors were collected from a man younger than 35 who had mild COVID-19 (a few samples of this study predate the infection). Cell type and time point are not known. Both conserved end residues are part of each CDR3. The D gene is left open where the match is weak. Some rows mark clone size as missing; the rest say once, few, many or name a class of expanded clone.

j_call	d_call	clone_size	v_call	cdr3_nt	cdr3_aa
TRBJ1-1	-	-	TRBV5-1	TGCGCCAGCACGGGGGGGCTCGTCACTGAAGCTTTCTTT	CASTGGLVTEAFF
TRBJ2-7	TRBD1	-	TRBV12-3/TRBV12-4	TGTGCCAGCAGTGAGGGACAGCTCCAACACGAGCAGTACTTC	CASSEGQLQHEQYF
TRBJ2-5	TRBD1	-	TRBV5-6	TGTGCCAGCAGCTTGGTTGAAATTAGCAGGGGGGAGACCCAGTACTTC	CASSLVEISRGETQYF
TRBJ2-1	-	few	TRBV6-2/TRBV6-3	TGTGCCAGCAGTTACGACCCCCACAATGAGCAGTTCTTC	CASSYDPHNEQFF
TRBJ2-4	-	-	TRBV4-1	TGCGCCAGCAGCCAAGGGCTACCCTTAGCCAAAAACATTCAGTACTTC	CASSQGLPLAKNIQYF
TRBJ1-2	-	-	TRBV5-1	TGCGCCAGCAGCTTAAGACACGAATACAACTATGGCTACACCTTC	CASSLRHEYNYGYTF
TRBJ2-2	-	many	TRBV12-3/TRBV12-4	TGTGCCAGCAGTTTATCAGGCGGGGAGCTGTTTTTT	CASSLSGGELFF
TRBJ2-5	TRBD1	-	TRBV5-1	TGCGCCAGCGGGGGGACAGGGGGTCAGACCCAGTACTTC	CASGGTGGQTQYF
TRBJ2-5	-	many	TRBV5-1	TGCGCCAGCAGCGAGGAGCGCGAGACCCAGTACTTC	CASSEERETQYF
TRBJ2-7	-	few	TRBV4-1	TGCGCCAGCAGCCCAGCAGGGGACTCCTCCTACGAGCAGTACTTC	CASSPAGDSSYEQYF
TRBJ2-3	TRBD2	few	TRBV11-2	TGTGCCAGCAGAAAACGGCTAGCGGACACAGATACGCAGTATTTT	CASRKRLADTDTQYF
TRBJ2-1	TRBD2	few	TRBV10-3	TGTGCCATCAGTGACGTACTAGCGGGGGGTTCCCTCGCCTACAATGAGCAGTTCTTC	CAISDVLAGGSLAYNEQFF
TRBJ2-2	-	-	TRBV12-3/TRBV12-4	TGTGCCAGCAGTTTGCAGGATGTCACCGGGGAGCTGTTTTTT	CASSLQDVTGELFF
TRBJ1-1	-	few	TRBV4-3	TGCGCCAGCAGCCGGTCCCTGGGGGGGTTAACTGAAGCTTTCTTT	CASSRSLGGLTEAFF
TRBJ1-2	-	few	TRBV6-6	TGTGCCAGCAGTGGCAGGGACTATGGCTACACCTTC	CASSGRDYGYTF
TRBJ2-3	-	-	TRBV10-3	TGTGCCATCATAGGATCCCCCGGGAGCACAGATACGCAGTATTTT	CAIIGSPGSTDTQYF
TRBJ1-4	TRBD1	-	TRBV5-1	TGCGCCAGCAGCCTGGAGGGACAGGGGACGGAAAAACTGTTTTTT	CASSLEGQGTEKLFF
TRBJ1-1	TRBD1	-	TRBV5-1	TGCGCCAGCAGCATACTACAAATCGGACAGGGGAGCACTGAAGCTTTCTTT	CASSILQIGQGSTEAFF
TRBJ2-3	TRBD2	-	TRBV3-1	TGTGCCAGCAGCCAAGAGGTCGGCGGGGGGGATCGTACAGATACGCAGTATTTT	CASSQEVGGGDRTDTQYF
TRBJ1-5	-	few	TRBV4-1	TGCGCCAGCAGCCAAGATCTCGAGGGGACTGTTCTGCCCCAGCATTTT	CASSQDLEGTVLPQHF
TRBJ2-2	-	-	TRBV15	TGTGCCACCAGCAGAGAAAACACCGGGGAGCTGTTTTTT	CATSRENTGELFF
TRBJ2-7	-	few	TRBV4-1	TGCGCCAGCAGCCAAGATCAAGACAAACCCTCCTACGAGCAGTACTTC	CASSQDQDKPSYEQYF
TRBJ1-2	-	-	TRBV7-2	TGTGCCAGCAGCTTAATGGTCCACAGAAACTATGGCTACACCTTC	CASSLMVHRNYGYTF
TRBJ2-4	TRBD1	-	TRBV5-1	TGCGCCAGCAGGGCCGGGACAGCTGTCTCCGGGAAGAACATTCAGTACTTC	CASRAGTAVSGKNIQYF
TRBJ2-5	-	-	TRBV12-3/TRBV12-4	TGTGCCAGCAGTACACGACAAGAGACCCAGTACTTC	CASSTRQETQYF
TRBJ1-6	-	-	TRBV4-2	TGTGCCAGCAGCCAAGGGTCCCCCGACAGTTTCCCTTCACCCCTCCACTTT	CASSQGSPDSFPSPLHF
TRBJ1-6	-	-	TRBV15	TGTGCCACCAGCAGGGACGTCTCCCCTGGTAATTCACCCCTCCACTTT	CATSRDVSPGNSPLHF
TRBJ2-7	-	few	TRBV5-1	TGCGCCAGCAGATACCGGGGACGCTCCTACGAGCAGTACTTC	CASRYRGRSYEQYF
TRBJ2-1	TRBD2	few	TRBV4-3	TGCGCCAGCAGCCATATTACCGGGACTAGCGGCTACAATGAGCAGTTCTTC	CASSHITGTSGYNEQFF
TRBJ2-7	-	-	TRBV7-2	TGTGCCAGCAGTCTCCTGGGAACGCATTACGAGCAGTACTTC	CASSLLGTHYEQYF
TRBJ1-3	-	many	TRBV29-1	TGCAGCGTTGTCGGCCTAGAGGACCTCTCTGGAAACACCATATATTTT	CSVVGLEDLSGNTIYF
TRBJ2-1	TRBD2	many	TRBV5-1	TGTGCCAGCTCACTAGGACTAGCGGCCTACAATGAGCAGTTCTTC	CASSLGLAAYNEQFF
TRBJ2-2	-	few	TRBV7-2	TGTGCCAGCAGCCCAACCCCCCCCGGGGAGCTGTTTTTT	CASSPTPPGELFF
TRBJ2-3	-	-	TRBV7-2	TGTGCCAGCAGCTTAAGTAGTACTACGCAGTATTTT	CASSLSSTTQYF
TRBJ2-3	TRBD2	-	TRBV11-2	TGTGCCAGCAGCCCGCTAGCGGGGGTCTCCACAGATACGCAGTATTTT	CASSPLAGVSTDTQYF
TRBJ2-5	-	-	TRBV6-5	TGTGCCAGCAGTTACTCGAGATTCGAATTACAAGAGACCCAGTACTTC	CASSYSRFELQETQYF
TRBJ2-3	-	-	TRBV12-3/TRBV12-4	TGTGCCAGCAGCGGGGAAGCCGTATATACGCAGTATTTT	CASSGEAVYTQYF
TRBJ2-3	TRBD2	few	TRBV7-9	TGTGCCACCCAGCGGGGGGCGCTGGATACGCAGTATTTT	CATQRGALDTQYF
TRBJ2-1	TRBD2	-	TRBV29-1	TGCAGCGTTGAAGCGGGGGGGCTCTACAATGAGCAGTTCTTC	CSVEAGGLYNEQFF
TRBJ2-2	TRBD2	-	TRBV5-1	TGCGCCAGCAGCCCAAGACTAGCGGGGGGGCGCACCGGGGAGCTGTTTTTT	CASSPRLAGGRTGELFF
TRBJ2-1	TRBD2	once	TRBV20-1	TGCAGTGCCGCCGGAGCTACTAGCGGGGGCCTCTCCTACAATGAGCAGTTCTTC	CSAAGATSGGLSYNEQFF